This passage covers 26 T cell receptor beta chains from one sample sequenced in a study of early T cells in non-severe SARS-CoV-2 infection. TCRdb recomputed calls from the 5' RACE reads with MiXCR, one row per CDR3 protein. The table includes 60,000 to 65,000 distinct CDR3 sequences, 9.5% to 15% detected once. The sample consisted of whole blood. The receptors were sampled from an adult who was a healthcare worker with PCR-confirmed SARS-CoV-2 infection or an uninfected control (not recorded which).

The sample holds a few counts of this clonotype. V is TRBV6-1 and J is TRBJ2-1; D may be TRBD2 (5 bases). Germline V gene data show CDR1 as MNHNS and CDR2 as SASEGT. Between the trimmed V and J ends, which lost 2 bases and 4 bases, there was a span of 15 bases. The CDR3 has 16 amino acids. CDR3 in amino acids: CASSELLRLNYNEQFF. CDR3 in DNA: TGTGCCAGCAGTGAACTCTTGAGACTAAATTACAATGAGCAGTTCTTC.

This clonotype was recorded a few times. V and J are TRBV6-5 and TRBJ2-7, with TRBD1 matching 10 bases. The CDR3 length is 14 residues. J lost 1 base, V lost 7 bases, and 4 bases had no gene match. The germline V gene encodes CDR1 MNHEY and CDR2 SVGAGI. The CDR3 DNA follows: TGTGCCAGCACCGGGACAGGGGCTTCCTACGAGCAGTACTTC. Amino acid sequence: CASTGTGASYEQYF.

This chain uses TRBV7-9 with TRBJ1-1; no firm D call. Per germline, CDR1 SEHNR and CDR2 FQNEAQ (reference sequence). The ends were cut back, 2 bases at V and 0 bases at J, with 7 bases in the middle. The CDR3 contains 14 residues. The CDR3 region has the DNA TGTGCCAGCAGCTTATCCCGGCTGAACACTGAAGCTTTCTTT. Protein product: CASSLSRLNTEAFF.

This clonotype was observed many times. The chain combines TRBV3-1 with TRBJ2-3, with D unresolved. The germline V and J ends were trimmed by 0 bases and 6 bases, with 13 bases remaining between them. The germline CDR1 and CDR2 sequences are LGHDT and YNNKEL (reference sequence). The CDR3 totals 15 residues. This chain's CDR3 is CASSQEGSVLDTQYF. CDR3 in DNA: TGTGCCAGCAGCCAAGAGGGCTCCGTCCTTGATACGCAGTATTTT.

The chain is built from TRBV20-1 and TRBJ1-1; perhaps TRBD1 as D (5 bases). The V and J ends lost 0 bases and 7 bases respectively, with 21 bases between them. The CDR3 extends over 16 amino acids. Germline assignment: CDR1 DFQATT and CDR2 SNEGSKA (reference sequence). CDR3 in amino acids: CSARDPGGRAGNEAFF. In DNA, the CDR3 is TGCAGTGCTAGAGACCCGGGAGGCAGGGCCGGAAATGAAGCTTTCTTT.

The sample holds many counts of this clonotype. This chain joins TRBV24-1 and TRBJ1-5, with TRBD1 matching 7 bases. The germline V gene encodes CDR1 KGHDR and CDR2 SFDVKD. Trimming cost V 5 bases and J 6 bases; bases outside gene matches: 9. CDR3 size: 15 residues. This chain's CDR3 is CATSADRAACQPQHF. CDR3 nucleotides: TGTGCCACCAGTGCAGACAGGGCCGCTTGTCAGCCCCAGCATTTT.

This clonotype was seen at least ten times. V is TRBV6-6 and J is TRBJ2-1; 8 nucleotides agree with TRBD2. The V and J ends lost 6 bases and 4 bases, in that order; junction bases with no gene match: 8. The CDR3 has 15 amino acids. From germline, CDR1 is MNHNY and CDR2 SVGAGI (reference sequence). The chain's CDR3 is CASRSGGGLYNEQFF. The CDR3 DNA follows: TGTGCCAGCAGAAGCGGGGGCGGTCTATACAATGAGCAGTTCTTC.

This clonotype was observed a handful of times. The rearrangement links TRBV7-2 to TRBJ2-7, with 7 bases lining up with TRBD1. Trimming cost V 5 bases and J 3 bases; bases outside gene matches: 10. This CDR3 region has 15 residues. Germline V CDR1 and CDR2: SGHTA, FQGNSA. CDR3 DNA: TGTGCCAGCAGCCTATCTACAACAGGGGTCTACGAGCAGTACTTC. Translating gives CASSLSTTGVYEQYF.

This clonotype was observed a handful of times. The chain joins TRBV18 to TRBJ2-3; a possible D gene is TRBD1 (5 bases). CDR3 size: 15 residues. The germline V gene has CDR1 KGHSH and CDR2 LQKENI. The V end was cut by 6 bases, the J end by 0 bases, with 13 bases between. DNA for the CDR3: TGTGCCAGCTCCCCTGACAGACCTAGCACAGATACGCAGTATTTT. Protein sequence: CASSPDRPSTDTQYF.

The sample holds a few counts of this clonotype. V gene TRBV5-1 combines with J gene TRBJ2-1; tentative D call: TRBD2 (6 bases). Germline V CDR1 and CDR2: SGHRS, YFSETQ. The CDR3 is 14 amino acids. With 4 bases removed from V and 5 bases from J, the gap between germline ends came to 13 bases. The CDR3 is CASSGGESNNEQFF. The CDR3 DNA is TGCGCCAGCAGCGGCGGGGAGTCGAACAATGAGCAGTTCTTC.

The rearrangement links TRBV11-2 to TRBJ2-3; tentative D call: TRBD2 (5 bases). V was shortened by 5 bases and J by 5 bases, with 14 bases between the two germline ends. Germline V lookup: CDR1 SGHAT, CDR2 FQNNGV. There are 14 residues in the CDR3. The DNA of the CDR3 is TGTGCCAGCAGCCCGGGGTGGGTCGTAGATACGCAGTATTTT. Translating it yields CASSPGWVVDTQYF.

This clonotype was detected many times. The chain recombines TRBV21-1 with TRBJ1-1; whether TRBD1, the table's D call, matches the DNA was not checked. TRBV21-1 is recorded as a pseudogene. CDR3 length equals 17 residues. As DNA, the CDR3 is TGTGCCAGCACCAGTCCAGGGGCGAAACTTATGAACACTGAAGCTTTCTTT. Encoded protein: CASTSPGAKLMNTEAFF.

About this clonotype: This may be a read error, as it is one base from a much larger clone. This sequence joins TRBV28 and TRBJ2-2; TRBD2 matches 9 bases. Per germline, CDR1 MDHEN and CDR2 SYDVKM. This CDR3 contains 16 residues. DNA of the CDR3: TGTGCCAGCAGTTTAACGGCTAGCGGGAACTCCGGGGAGCTGTTTTTT. It yields the protein CASSLTASGNSGELFF.

The rearrangement uses TRBV20-1 and TRBJ2-2; D is unclear. The germline V and J ends were trimmed by 3 bases and 3 bases, with 8 bases remaining between them. Per the germline V gene, CDR1 is DFQATT and CDR2 is SNEGSKA (reference sequence). The CDR3 is made up of 13 amino acids. CDR3: CSARISYTGELFF. The DNA of the CDR3 is TGCAGTGCTAGGATCAGCTACACCGGGGAGCTGTTTTTT.

In its sample, this clonotype was seen many times. The rearrangement links TRBV7-2 to TRBJ2-3, with unresolved D. This CDR3 comprises 13 residues. Trimming stripped 1 base from V and 3 bases from J, with 5 bases between. Germline lookup yields CDR1 SGHTA and CDR2 FQGNSA. Here the CDR3 reads CASSLEVTDTQYF. The CDR3 bases are TGTGCCAGCAGCTTAGAGGTTACAGATACGCAGTATTTT.

This clonotype was seen only a few times. The rearrangement joins TRBV7-7 to TRBJ1-1; D is undetermined. The CDR3 length is 13 residues. The germline V gene has CDR1 SSHAT and CDR2 FNYEAQ (reference sequence). The V and J ends lost 5 bases and 4 bases respectively, with 11 bases between them. The CDR3 loop is CASSPQGFTEAFF. DNA of the CDR3: TGTGCCAGCAGCCCCCAAGGGTTCACTGAAGCTTTCTTT.

This clonotype was picked up many times. This chain connects TRBV29-1 to TRBJ2-2; 8 nucleotides match TRBD1. The CDR3 runs to 13 residues. Germline CDR1 SQVTM, CDR2 ANQGSEA. Trimming at V came to 3 bases and at J to 7 bases, leaving 4 bases not matched to a gene. The CDR3 bases are TGCAGCGTTGAGGGACAGGATGGCGGGGAGCTGTTTTTT. Protein sequence: CSVEGQDGGELFF.

On this clonotype: Mismatch with germline at one junction end may stem from a read error. J is TRBJ2-7 and V is TRBV7-2; D may match TRBD1 or TRBD2 (5 bases each). The CDR3 sequence is 14 residues long. The germline gives CDR1 SGHTA, CDR2 FQGNSA. CDR3: CVSSTGTGSYEQYF. CDR3 bases: TGTGTCAGCAGCACCGGGACGGGCTCCTACGAGCAGTACTTC.

This clonotype came up a few times. The J gene is TRBJ1-4, the V gene TRBV2, with D unclear. CDR1 SNHLY and CDR2 FYNNEI come from the germline V gene. The CDR3 is 11 residues long. V was shortened by 7 bases and J by 8 bases, with 8 bases between the two germline ends. The CDR3 region has the DNA TGTGCCAGCACCGGACGGGAAAAACTGTTTTTT. Its translation: CASTGREKLFF.

Ten or more counts support this clonotype. The rearrangement joins TRBV19 to TRBJ2-1; TRBD2 is a possible D gene (7 bases). Trimming stripped 6 bases from V and 9 bases from J, with 18 bases between. The germline gives CDR1 LNHDA, CDR2 SQIVND (reference sequence). CDR3 length: 14 amino acids. CDR3 region: CASSPGGSRGEQFF. CDR3 DNA sequence: TGTGCCAGTAGCCCCGGGGGGTCCAGGGGTGAGCAGTTCTTC. Variable domain in full (rest from reference TRBV19 and TRBJ2-1): DGGITQSPKYLFRKEGQNVTLSCEQNLNHDAMYWYRQDPGQGLRLIYYSQIVNDFQKGDIAEGYSVSREKKESFPLTVTSAQKNPTAFYLCASSPGGSRGEQFFGPGTRLTVL.

This clonotype was recorded at least ten times. This chain links TRBV5-4 with TRBJ1-5; perhaps TRBD1 as D (5 bases). The CDR3 length is 12 residues. Looked up from germline, CDR1 is SGHNT and CDR2 is YYREEE (reference sequence). The V end lost 4 bases, the J end lost 9 bases, and 11 bases lay between the germline ends. CDR3 region: CASSLDSGPQHF. CDR3 DNA: TGTGCCAGCAGCCTTGACAGCGGGCCCCAGCATTTT.

This clonotype was seen many times. The chain joins TRBV5-1 to TRBJ2-1, with a weak D call TRBD1 (5 bases). Germline CDR1 reads SGHRS; CDR2 reads YFSETQ. The germline V and J ends were trimmed by 3 bases and 2 bases, with 9 bases remaining between them. CDR3 length: 14 residues. DNA for the CDR3: TGCGCCAGCAGCTCCCCGGACACCTACAATGAGCAGTTCTTC. Translated: CASSSPDTYNEQFF.

The rearrangement joins TRBV4-2 to TRBJ2-7, with D unresolved. V lost 0 bases, J lost 4 bases, and 10 bases lay in between. This CDR3 comprises 14 residues. Germline CDR1 reads LGHNA; CDR2 reads YNFKEQ. In DNA form, the CDR3 reads TGTGCCAGCAGCCAAGATATCCTCGGGTACGAGCAGTACTTC. Encoded protein: CASSQDILGYEQYF.

This clonotype was seen repeatedly, ten times or more. The chain joins TRBV7-8 to TRBJ2-1, with D hard to call. Germline V lookup: CDR1 SGHVS, CDR2 FQNEAQ. V lost 2 bases and J lost 0, with 17 bases in between. The CDR3 spans 18 residues. CDR3 bases: TGTGCCAGCAGCTTAAAAGGCACACTCCTGAGCTCCTACAATGAGCAGTTCTTC. Translated: CASSLKGTLLSSYNEQFF.

This clonotype occurred many times. The chain joins TRBV7-9 to TRBJ2-1, with D possibly being TRBD1 (6 bases). Trimming stripped 0 bases from V and 12 bases from J, with 18 bases between. Germline CDR1 SEHNR, CDR2 FQNEAQ (reference sequence). The CDR3 extends over 15 amino acids. The CDR3 sequence: CASSLATTGGFVQFF. The CDR3 DNA follows: TGTGCCAGCAGCTTAGCGACGACAGGCGGTTTCGTGCAGTTCTTC.

This clonotype was observed a handful of times. J is TRBJ2-7 and V is TRBV10-3; 7 nucleotides align to TRBD1. V trimming: 4 bases; J trimming: 1 base; junction bases outside the gene matches: 4. CDR1 and CDR2 (germline): ENHRY, SYGVKD. This CDR3 contains 14 residues. The CDR3 is CAISVRDSSYEQYF. The DNA of the CDR3 is TGTGCCATCAGTGTACGGGACAGTTCCTACGAGCAGTACTTC.